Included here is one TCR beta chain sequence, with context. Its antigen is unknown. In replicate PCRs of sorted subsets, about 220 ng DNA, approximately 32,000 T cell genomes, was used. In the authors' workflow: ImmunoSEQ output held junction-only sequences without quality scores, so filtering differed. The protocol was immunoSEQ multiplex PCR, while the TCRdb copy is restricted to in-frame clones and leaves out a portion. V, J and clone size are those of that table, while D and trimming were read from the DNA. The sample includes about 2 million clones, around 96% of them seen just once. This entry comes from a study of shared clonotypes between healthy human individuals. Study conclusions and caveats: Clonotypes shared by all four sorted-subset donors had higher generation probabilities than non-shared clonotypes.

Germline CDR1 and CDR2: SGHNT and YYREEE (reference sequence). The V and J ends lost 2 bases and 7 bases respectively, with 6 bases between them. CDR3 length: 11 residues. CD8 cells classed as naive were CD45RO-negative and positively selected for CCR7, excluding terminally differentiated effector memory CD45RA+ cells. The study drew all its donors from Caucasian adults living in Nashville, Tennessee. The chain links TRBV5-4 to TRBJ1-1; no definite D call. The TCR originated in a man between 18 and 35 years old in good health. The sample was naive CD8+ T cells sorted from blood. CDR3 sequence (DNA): TGTGCCAGCAGCTTCAGTGATGAAGCTTTCTTT. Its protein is CASSFSDEAFF.